These 15 T cell receptor beta chains were sequenced from one sample in a study of T cell responses to AZD1222 COVID-19 vaccine. Libraries were prepared by immunoSEQ multiplex PCR; TCRdb keeps only in-frame clonotypes and omits some of them. In the table there are under 70,000 clones, roughly 80% of which are singletons. The sequences come from peripheral blood, collected on day 0 of AZD1222 vaccination. These TCRs come from an adult in good health.

The J gene is TRBJ1-6, the V gene TRBV3-1 (or the pseudogene TRBV3-2); D ambiguous. Trimming left V 1 base short and J 6 bases short, with 10 bases between. The CDR3 covers 15 residues. CDR1 is LGHDT, CDR2 YNNKEL, per germline (reference sequence). The CDR3 nucleotides read TGTGCCAGCAGCCAAGTCTCGGGGTTTAATTCACCCCTCCACTTT. This codes for CASSQVSGFNSPLHF.

The genes are TRBV5-1 and TRBJ1-3, with D hard to call. The CDR3 runs 14 residues. Germline V gene lookup returns CDR1 SGHRS and CDR2 YFSETQ. Trimming cost V 5 bases and J 2 bases, with 11 bases left between them. CDR3 nucleotide sequence: TGCGCCAGCAGTCAAAACAGTCCTGGAAACACCATATATTTT. Protein sequence: CASSQNSPGNTIYF.

The chain uses TRBV29-1 and TRBJ1-1; 8 bases are a match to TRBD1. The ends lost 7 bases at V and 6 bases at J; junction bases unmatched: 7. CDR3 length equals 12 residues. Germline loops: CDR1 SQVTM, CDR2 ANQGSEA. The CDR3 sequence: CSAADRGAEAFF. The CDR3 DNA reads as TGCAGCGCCGCAGACAGGGGAGCTGAAGCTTTCTTT.

The chain uses TRBV12-3 or TRBV12-4 and TRBJ1-5; D not resolved. V was trimmed by 5 bases and J by 3 bases, leaving 8 bases between them. The CDR3 is 13 residues long. In DNA form, the CDR3 reads TGTGCCAGCAGTCCCCTGGTCAATCAGCCCCAGCATTTT. Translating gives CASSPLVNQPQHF.

The chain employs TRBV5-6 and TRBJ2-3, with 7 bases lining up with TRBD1. This CDR3 contains 15 residues. Germline V gene lookup returns CDR1 SGHDT and CDR2 YYEEEE. V was pared by 4 bases and J by 4 bases, with 9 bases of the junction left unmatched. In DNA, the CDR3 is TGTGCCAGCAGCCGACAGGGTATAGGCGCAGATACGCAGTATTTT. Amino acids: CASSRQGIGADTQYF.

This clone was detected only once. V usage is TRBV7-8 and J usage is TRBJ1-1, with D uncertain. The germline V and J ends were trimmed by 0 bases and 1 base, with 6 bases remaining between them. CDR1 and CDR2 (germline): SGHVS, FQNEAQ. The CDR3 runs 14 residues. The CDR3 region is CASSLAGRNTEAFF. The CDR3 nucleotides are TGTGCCAGCAGCTTAGCGGGGAGGAACACTGAAGCTTTCTTT.

CDR3: CASSVILASQETQYF. Written as DNA, the CDR3 is TGTGCCAGTAGTGTTATACTAGCATCTCAAGAGACCCAGTACTTC. This chain links TRBV19 with TRBJ2-5, with D possibly being TRBD2 (6 bases). Trimming took off 5 bases at V and 2 bases at J, with 15 bases between the two ends. Germline V gene sequence: CDR1 LNHDA, CDR2 SQIVND (reference sequence). This CDR3 contains 15 residues.

The chain carries TRBV28 and TRBJ2-1, with 9 bases fitting TRBD2. This CDR3 spans 16 amino acids. Germline assignment: CDR1 MDHEN and CDR2 SYDVKM. The trim removed 4 bases at V and 6 bases at J, leaving 10 bases unmatched. This chain's CDR3 is CASSSHSGSAINEQFF. CDR3 bases: TGTGCCAGCAGTTCTCATAGCGGGAGCGCTATCAATGAGCAGTTCTTC. Full variable domain (missing parts from reference TRBV28 and TRBJ2-1): DVKVTQSSRYLVKRTGEKVFLECVQDMDHENMFWYRQDPGLGLRLIYFSYDVKMKEKGDIPEGYSVSREKKERFSLILESASTNQTSMYLCASSSHSGSAINEQFFGPGTRLTVL.

This chain links TRBV29-1 with TRBJ1-1, with 11 bases fitting TRBD1. J gave up 1 base and V 5 bases, and 9 bases lay outside the gene matches. The CDR3 length is 16 residues. Germline V CDR1 and CDR2: SQVTM, ANQGSEA. The CDR3 coding sequence is TGCAGCGTTCTGGACAGGGGGCTTGAAGGGAACACTGAAGCTTTCTTT. It specifies CSVLDRGLEGNTEAFF.

CDR3 amino acids: CASSPLGGETHNEQFF. The CDR3 DNA reads as TGTGCCAGCAGCCCCCTCGGGGGGGAGACCCACAATGAGCAGTTCTTC. This chain uses TRBV9 with TRBJ2-1; TRBD2 agrees at 8 bases. Trimming removed 4 bases from V and 5 bases from J; junction bases left unmatched: 11. This CDR3 has 16 residues. The V gene's germline CDR1 is SGDLS and CDR2 YYNGEE.

The gene calls are TRBV6-5 and TRBJ2-3; D is unresolved. This CDR3 has 15 residues. The germline V and J ends were trimmed by 6 bases and 0 bases, with 13 bases remaining between them. Germline V gene data show CDR1 as MNHEY and CDR2 as SVGAGI. The CDR3 protein is CASRMDAASTDTQYF. CDR3 coding DNA: TGTGCCAGCAGGATGGACGCAGCTAGCACAGATACGCAGTATTTT.

CDR3 DNA sequence: TGTGCCAGCAGCTACGGACGGGGCAATGAGCAGTTCTTC. The encoded protein is CASSYGRGNEQFF. The V call is TRBV9, the J call TRBJ2-1; D perhaps matches TRBD2 (5 bases). CDR1 and CDR2 (germline): SGDLS, YYNGEE. The CDR3 consists of 13 residues. The germline V and J ends were trimmed by 4 bases and 6 bases, with 11 bases remaining between them.

V usage is TRBV3-1 (or the pseudogene TRBV3-2) and J usage is TRBJ1-1; D not certain. Germline assignment: CDR1 LGHDT and CDR2 YNNKEL (reference sequence). The CDR3 contains 13 residues. V was cut by 2 bases and J by 5 bases, with 9 bases left in between. The CDR3 here is CASSQLVGTEAFF. The CDR3 region has the DNA TGTGCCAGCAGCCAACTGGTTGGGACTGAAGCTTTCTTT.

The chain recombines TRBV4-1 with TRBJ1-3, with D possibly matching TRBD1 (5 bases). The CDR3 spans 16 residues. The V and J ends lost 2 bases and 0 bases respectively, with 11 bases between them. CDR1 is MGHRA and CDR2 is YSYEKL in the germline V gene. The CDR3 is CASSQMPGGSGNTIYF. In nucleotides, the CDR3 is TGCGCCAGCAGCCAAATGCCGGGGGGCTCTGGAAACACCATATATTTT.

Here the CDR3 reads CASSSTGGFQETQYF. CDR3 DNA sequence: TGCGCCAGCAGCTCCACGGGCGGCTTCCAAGAGACCCAGTACTTC. The chain joins TRBV5-1 to TRBJ2-5, with D unclear. The CDR3 is 15 amino acids. V was shortened by 3 bases and J by 1 base, with 13 bases between the two germline ends. Germline V gene data show CDR1 as SGHRS and CDR2 as YFSETQ.